Below, one T cell receptor (beta chain) is given with its context. Antigen unknown. This record belongs to a study of cytomegalovirus exposure and HLA in healthy donors. CDR3 length: 15 amino acids. The V and J ends lost 3 bases and 2 bases respectively, with 12 bases between them. The germline CDR1 and CDR2 sequences are MNHNS and SASEGT. The PCR used 60 Vbeta and 13 Jbeta primers. Repertoires were generated with immunoSEQ multiplex PCR, while TCRdb's copy carries only in-frame clones and drops some. In the table there are 65,000 to 90,000 clones, around 80% of which are singletons. Findings and limits, study-wide: Apparent HLA restriction characterized most CMV-associated TCR beta chains in a later analysis. The authors later linked a missense DCLRE1C variant to TCR beta V- and J-gene trimming. The study designated roughly 150 TCR beta chains cytomegalovirus-associated. V segments that were indistinguishable, TRBV6-2 and TRBV6-3 among them, were omitted from analysis.

V usage is TRBV6-1 and J usage is TRBJ2-3; D might be TRBD2 (6 bases). The clonotype was recovered from a man aged 25 to 40 in good health and CMV-seronegative. The sequencing input was PBMCs. Here the CDR3 reads CASSDAADYTDTQYF. As DNA, the CDR3 is TGTGCCAGCAGTGACGCAGCGGACTACACAGATACGCAGTATTTT.